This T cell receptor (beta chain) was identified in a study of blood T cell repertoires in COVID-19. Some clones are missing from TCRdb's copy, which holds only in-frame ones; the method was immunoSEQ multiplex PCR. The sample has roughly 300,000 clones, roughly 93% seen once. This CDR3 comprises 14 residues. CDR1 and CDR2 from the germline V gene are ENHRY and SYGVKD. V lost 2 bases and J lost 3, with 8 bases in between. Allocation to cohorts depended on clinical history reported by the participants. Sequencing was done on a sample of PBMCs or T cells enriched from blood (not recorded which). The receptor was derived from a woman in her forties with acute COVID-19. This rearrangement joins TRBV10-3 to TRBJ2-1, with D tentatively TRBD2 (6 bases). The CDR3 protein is CAISEGLNYNEQFF. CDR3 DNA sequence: TGTGCCATCAGTGAGGGACTAAACTACAATGAGCAGTTCTTC.